These 17 T cell receptor beta chains were sequenced from one sample in a study of beta chain features in type 1 diabetes. Points from the study as a whole: All four CD4+ subsets from Type 1 diabetes patients carried moderately but significantly shorter TCRB CDR3s.

These receptors are not linked to any known antigen. Expressed TCRB transcripts were sequenced, since all the RNA that had been isolated was reverse transcribed. Measured with immunoSEQ multiplex PCR; TCRdb has only the in-frame clones, and not every one. The data show about 700,000 clones, with roughly an eighth seen just once and around 0.022% held by the top ten. Sequencing was performed on naive CD4+ T cells from blood. These receptors originate from a man younger than 30 with type 1 diabetes.

This clone has a handful of counts. This chain uses TRBV2 with TRBJ2-5; 8 nucleotides agree with TRBD2. The CDR3 is made up of 14 amino acids. From germline, CDR1 is SNHLY and CDR2 FYNNEI. Unmatched junction bases numbered 11, after V lost 10 bases and J lost 4 bases. CDR3 DNA sequence: TGTGCCACCCCGACACGGGGGGGTTCAGAGACCCAGTACTTC. It codes for CATPTRGGSETQYF.

The chain couples TRBV5-1 to TRBJ1-2; D gene ambiguous. The CDR3 consists of 13 residues. The germline V gene has CDR1 SGHRS and CDR2 YFSETQ. Trimming shortened V by 3 bases and J by 2 bases, and 8 bases separated the two germline ends. The CDR3 DNA sequence: TGCGCCAGCAGCTCGGCCGCCAACTATGGCTACACCTTC. Protein sequence: CASSSAANYGYTF.

The gene calls are TRBV27 and TRBJ1-6; 8 bases map to TRBD1. The CDR3 has 15 amino acids. The germline V gene has CDR1 MNHEY and CDR2 SMNVEV (reference sequence). J gave up 5 bases and V 5 bases, and 5 bases lay outside the gene matches. The CDR3 reads CASSPGDRNNSPLHF. The CDR3, as DNA: TGTGCCAGCAGTCCCGGGGACAGGAATAATTCACCCCTCCACTTT.

The V and J genes are TRBV6-5 and TRBJ1-2; D not certain. The CDR3 totals 15 residues. The germline V and J ends were trimmed by 0 bases and 1 base, with 9 bases remaining between them. Germline V CDR1 and CDR2: MNHEY, SVGAGI. The CDR3, as DNA: TGTGCCAGCAGTTACTCGAGAGGGAGTAACTATGGCTACACCTTC. It codes for CASSYSRGSNYGYTF.

Comments on this clone: This sample includes further DNA sequences coding for the same CDR3. J is TRBJ1-1 and V is TRBV30, with D perhaps TRBD1 (5 bases). The CDR3 extends over 14 amino acids. Germline V lookup: CDR1 GTSNPN, CDR2 SVGIG (reference sequence). With 3 bases removed from V and 0 bases from J, the gap between germline ends came to 11 bases. CDR3 nucleotide sequence: TGTGCCTGGAGCCGGGGGGTCATGAACACTGAAGCTTTCTTT. It encodes CAWSRGVMNTEAFF.

The V gene is TRBV4-1, the J gene TRBJ1-1; D possibly corresponds to TRBD1 (5 bases). V was pared by 4 bases and J by 0 bases, with 12 bases between. The CDR3 runs to 15 residues. Per the germline V gene, CDR1 is MGHRA and CDR2 is YSYEKL. CDR3 residues: CASSRGGTMNTEAFF. The CDR3 bases are TGCGCCAGCAGCCGGGGCGGGACGATGAACACTGAAGCTTTCTTT.

This clone was detected a few times. The V call is TRBV5-1, the J call TRBJ1-1; 10 nucleotides match TRBD1. The germline CDR1 and CDR2 sequences are SGHRS and YFSETQ. The junction had 10 bases not matched to a gene; V was cut back by 0 bases and J by 11 bases. The CDR3 loop spans 15 amino acids. The CDR3 DNA reads TGCGCCAGCAGCTTGGATCCTGGACAGGGGGTAGGCGCTTTCTTT. This gives the protein CASSLDPGQGVGAFF.

The chain employs TRBV6-1 and TRBJ2-4; D possibly corresponds to TRBD1 (6 bases). Per germline, CDR1 MNHNS and CDR2 SASEGT. V lost 8 bases and J lost 0, with 8 bases in between. The CDR3 length is 13 residues. CDR3 residues: CASGDIAKNIQYF. In nucleotides, the CDR3 is TGTGCCAGCGGGGACATAGCCAAAAACATTCAGTACTTC.

V usage is TRBV28 and J usage is TRBJ1-2; 7 nucleotides line up with TRBD1. CDR3 length equals 16 residues. Germline V lookup: CDR1 MDHEN, CDR2 SYDVKM. V shed 5 bases and J 2 bases; nucleotides not matched to a gene: 11. CDR3 DNA: TGTGCCAGCAGTGTGCCAACAGGGGTATCAAACTATGGCTACACCTTC. This sequence encodes CASSVPTGVSNYGYTF.

The chain recombines TRBV5-8 with TRBJ2-1; TRBD2 might be the D (6 bases). The CDR3 covers 15 residues. V was cut by 3 bases and J by 2 bases, with 12 bases left in between. Germline CDR1 SGHTS, CDR2 YDEGEE. CDR3 residues: CASSWPGETYNEQFF. The CDR3 DNA reads TGTGCCAGCAGCTGGCCGGGAGAGACCTACAATGAGCAGTTCTTC.

This clone was counted only a few times. V is TRBV5-1 and J is TRBJ2-3, with 11 bases fitting TRBD1. Germline V CDR1 and CDR2: SGHRS, YFSETQ. The trim removed 4 bases at V and 1 base at J, leaving 8 bases unmatched. The CDR3 is 17 residues long. The CDR3 reads CASSTGQGAMGTDTQYF. The DNA for the CDR3 is TGCGCCAGCAGCACCGGACAGGGGGCAATGGGCACAGATACGCAGTATTTT.

Here the CDR3 DNA reads TGCGCCAGCAGCCAAGATCGCGGGGGAAGCACAGATACGCAGTATTTT. The encoded protein is CASSQDRGGSTDTQYF. The chain links TRBV4-1 to TRBJ2-3; the match to TRBD2 covers 7 bases. The CDR3 spans 16 residues. V gave up 0 bases and J gave up 0 bases; unmatched junction bases: 3. Per germline, CDR1 MGHRA and CDR2 YSYEKL.

Only a few counts were recorded for this clone. Other DNA sequences in the same sample also yield this CDR3. The gene calls are TRBV29-1 and TRBJ2-5; D not certain. The CDR3 sequence is 10 residues long. Trimming shortened V by 5 bases and J by 2 bases, and 3 bases separated the two germline ends. Germline-derived CDR1 and CDR2 are SQVTM and ANQGSEA. CDR3 residues: CSVRQETQYF. The CDR3 DNA is TGCAGCGTTCGTCAAGAGACCCAGTACTTC.

This clone turned up a few times. CDR3 sequence: CASSPTQDGPYEQYF. The CDR3 nucleotides are TGTGCCAGTAGCCCGACCCAGGACGGTCCCTACGAGCAGTACTTC. The chain joins TRBV19 to TRBJ2-7; D is undetermined. The V gene lost 6 bases and the J gene lost 2 bases, with 17 bases spanning the gap. CDR3 size: 15 residues. CDR1 and CDR2 from the germline V gene are LNHDA and SQIVND (reference sequence).

This clone was seen more than once but under ten times. The rearrangement links TRBV30 to TRBJ2-2; possibly TRBD1 or TRBD2 for D (5 bases each). The V and J ends lost 7 bases and 6 bases respectively, with 15 bases between them. This CDR3 spans 13 amino acids. Germline CDR1 GTSNPN, CDR2 SVGIG (reference sequence). The CDR3 loop reads CASAKGPPGELFF. The CDR3 nucleotides read TGTGCCTCCGCTAAGGGACCCCCCGGGGAGCTGTTTTTT.

This clone was seen more than once but under ten times. This chain links TRBV29-1 with TRBJ1-1, with 7 bases that match TRBD1. The CDR3 sequence is 12 residues long. V gave up 7 bases and J gave up 1 base; unmatched junction bases: 3. Germline CDR1 SQVTM, CDR2 ANQGSEA. CDR3 sequence reads: CSGGQPNTEAFF. The CDR3 DNA follows: TGCAGCGGGGGACAGCCGAACACTGAAGCTTTCTTT.

In its sample, this clone was seen a few times. One end of the junction varies from germline; a read error may be responsible. The rearrangement joins TRBV19 to TRBJ2-1; 7 positions agree with TRBD1. This CDR3 is built from 14 residues. Germline V gene lookup returns CDR1 LNHDA and CDR2 SQIVND (reference sequence). This CDR3 is CASSRWDSYNEQFF. In DNA, the CDR3 is TGTGCCAGCAGTAGGTGGGACAGCTACAATGAGCAGTTCTTC.